Shown below are 2 T cell receptor beta chains from a single sample sequenced in a study of prognosis after radiotherapy for stage I lung cancer. Genomic DNA was the source, and TCR beta CDR3 was amplified from it by two-round multiplex PCR. Primers specific to each TRBV and TRBJ gene were used in first-round PCR. TCRdb redid the calling of the multiplex PCR reads with MiXCR, one entry per CDR3 protein. The sample contains about 24,000 distinct CDR3 sequences, roughly 40% of which appear only once. Here the sequenced sample was PBMCs, taken before or after stereotactic body radiation therapy (not recorded which). The receptors come from a donor over 45 with non-small cell lung cancer.

The rearrangement links TRBV2 to TRBJ1-2, with a possible D match to TRBD1 (6 bases). The ends were cut back, 6 bases at V and 2 bases at J, with 7 bases in the middle. The CDR3 sequence is 12 residues long. The germline V gene has CDR1 SNHLY and CDR2 FYNNEI. In nucleotides, the CDR3 is TGTGCCAGCAGAGACAGGAACTATGGCTACACCTTC. Protein: CASRDRNYGYTF.

This clonotype was found many times. The chain's CDR3 is CSANVGVGQYF. CDR3 sequence (DNA): TGCAGTGCTAATGTAGGAGTGGGGCAGTACTTC. The rearrangement joins TRBV20-1 to TRBJ2-7; D remains unclear. The CDR3 sequence is 11 residues long. Trimming took off 4 bases at V and 9 bases at J, with 13 bases between the two ends. The germline gives CDR1 DFQATT, CDR2 SNEGSKA (reference sequence).